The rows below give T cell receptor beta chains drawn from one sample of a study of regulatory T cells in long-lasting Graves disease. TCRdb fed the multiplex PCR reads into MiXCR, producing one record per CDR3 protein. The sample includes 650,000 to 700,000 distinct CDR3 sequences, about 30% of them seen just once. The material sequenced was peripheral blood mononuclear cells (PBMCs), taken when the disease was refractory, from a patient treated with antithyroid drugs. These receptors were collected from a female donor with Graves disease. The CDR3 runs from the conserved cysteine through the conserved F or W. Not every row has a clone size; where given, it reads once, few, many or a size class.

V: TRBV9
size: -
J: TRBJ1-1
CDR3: CASSVRDTSNTEAFF

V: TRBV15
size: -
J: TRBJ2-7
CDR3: CATSRTSSYEQYF

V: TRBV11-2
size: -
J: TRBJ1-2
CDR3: CAGSLGRTNYGYTF

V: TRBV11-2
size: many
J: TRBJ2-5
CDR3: CASSLGRVIQETQYF

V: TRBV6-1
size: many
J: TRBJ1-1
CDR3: CASRVDSYTEAFF

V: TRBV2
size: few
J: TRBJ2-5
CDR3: CATALGYQETQYF

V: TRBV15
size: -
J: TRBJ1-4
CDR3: CATSSTGDGEKLFF

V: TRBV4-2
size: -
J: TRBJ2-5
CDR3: CASSQGSAGETQYF

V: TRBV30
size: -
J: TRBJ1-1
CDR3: CAWSVDSSYTEAFF

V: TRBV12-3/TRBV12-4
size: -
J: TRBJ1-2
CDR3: CASSQHRELNYGYTF

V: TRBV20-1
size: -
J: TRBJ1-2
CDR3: CSAVSPTNYGYTF

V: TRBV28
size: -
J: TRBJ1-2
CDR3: CASSLRPAYRVKLEGYTF

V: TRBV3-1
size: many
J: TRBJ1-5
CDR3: CASSQVNQPQHF

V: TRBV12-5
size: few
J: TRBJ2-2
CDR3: CASGLPPGSGELFF

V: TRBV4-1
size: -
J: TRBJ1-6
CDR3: CASSHQQARHNNSPLHF

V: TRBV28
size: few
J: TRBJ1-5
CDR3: CASSFNGPNQPQHF